The 3 T cell receptor beta chains below all came from one sample that was sequenced in a study of cytomegalovirus exposure and HLA in healthy donors. 60 Vbeta and 13 Jbeta primers were used in PCR. Measured with immunoSEQ multiplex PCR; TCRdb has only the in-frame clones, and not every one. The data contain 55,000 to 70,000 clones, 60% to 80% of them singletons. Material for sequencing was PBMCs. Every receptor here comes from a male donor in good health and CMV-seropositive.

The chain uses TRBV4-1 and TRBJ2-3; D is undetermined. Trimming stripped 4 bases from V and 4 bases from J, with 6 bases between. Looked up from germline, CDR1 is MGHRA and CDR2 is YSYEKL. The CDR3 spans 12 residues. The chain's CDR3 is CASSLIADTQYF. CDR3 DNA: TGCGCCAGCAGCCTTATAGCAGATACGCAGTATTTT.

J is TRBJ2-5 and V is TRBV7-2; TRBD2 matches at 8 bases. V shed 4 bases and J 4 bases; nucleotides not matched to a gene: 14. The germline V gene encodes CDR1 SGHTA and CDR2 FQGNSA. The CDR3 has 17 amino acids. CDR3 coding DNA: TGTGCCAGCAGCTCCTTCCCCCGCGGGGGGCGGGGAGAGACCCAGTACTTC. Translating it yields CASSSFPRGGRGETQYF.

The rearrangement uses TRBV9 and TRBJ2-2; 10 bases are a match to TRBD1. V dropped 3 bases and J dropped 4; count of bases not matched to a gene: 12. The V gene's germline CDR1 is SGDLS and CDR2 YYNGEE. This CDR3 is 18 amino acids long. In DNA form, the CDR3 reads TGTGCCAGCAGCGCCCGACAGCGACAGGGGGCGGGCACCGGGGAGCTGTTTTTT. Its protein product is CASSARQRQGAGTGELFF.